Shown below are 21 T cell receptor beta chains from a single sample sequenced in a study of T cell repertoires in cytomegalovirus infection. MiXCR, run by TCRdb on the reads, gives a single entry per CDR3 protein. The sample yields over 90,000 distinct CDR3 sequences, 16% seen once. Sequencing used PBMCs. Receptor source: a human donor in good health (CMV status not recorded). Some clones in this sample may be carry-over from other donors' samples.

This clonotype has ten or more counts. This sequence joins TRBV5-6 and TRBJ1-1; D gene ambiguous. CDR3 length equals 16 residues. The germline V gene has CDR1 SGHDT and CDR2 YYEEEE. Deletions cut 0 bases from V and 0 bases from J, with 12 bases between. CDR3 region: CASSLVSAKMNTEAFF. The DNA for the CDR3 is TGTGCCAGCAGCTTGGTTTCGGCCAAGATGAACACTGAAGCTTTCTTT. The entire variable domain, with the rest obtained from reference TRBV5-6 and TRBJ1-1, is as follows: DAGVTQSPTHLIKTRGQQVTLRCSPKSGHDTVSWYQQALGQGPQFIFQYYEEEERQRGNFPDRFSGHQFPNYSSELNVNALLLGDSALYLCASSLVSAKMNTEAFFGQGTRLTVV.

The table lists this clonotype with many counts. The J gene is TRBJ1-3, the V gene TRBV7-9; no definite D call. The CDR3 is 14 amino acids. The V gene lost 1 base and the J gene lost 4 bases, with 8 bases spanning the gap. The germline V gene has CDR1 SEHNR and CDR2 FQNEAQ (reference sequence). Written as DNA, the CDR3 is TGTGCCAGCAGCTTAGAGGGTCGAGGAAACACCATATATTTT. This sequence encodes CASSLEGRGNTIYF.

The table lists this clonotype with many counts. V usage is TRBV12-3 or TRBV12-4 and J usage is TRBJ2-1; tentatively, D is TRBD1 (6 bases). Trimming shortened V by 5 bases and J by 2 bases, and 13 bases separated the two germline ends. The CDR3 totals 15 residues. The CDR3, as DNA: TGTGCCAGCAGTCCGGACAGAGGCCCCTACAATGAGCAGTTCTTC. Encoded protein: CASSPDRGPYNEQFF.

This clonotype has ten or more counts. V usage is TRBV12-3 or TRBV12-4 and J usage is TRBJ2-5; 12 nucleotides match TRBD1. V was clipped by 6 bases and J by 5 bases; unmatched bases: 7. The CDR3 totals 15 residues. The CDR3 region is CASRPGQGASETQYF. The CDR3 DNA reads as TGTGCCAGCAGGCCGGGACAGGGGGCATCGGAGACCCAGTACTTC.

This clonotype was detected only a few times. The V gene is TRBV5-1, the J gene TRBJ1-6; no clear D gene. Germline V CDR1 and CDR2: SGHRS, YFSETQ. The CDR3 loop spans 14 amino acids. Trimming stripped 4 bases from V and 9 bases from J, with 14 bases between. CDR3 sequence reads: CASSATPTTSPLHF. CDR3 nucleotides: TGCGCCAGCAGCGCGACTCCAACCACTTCACCCCTCCACTTT. Variable domain in full (rest from reference TRBV5-1 and TRBJ1-6): KAGVTQTPRYLIKTRGQQVTLSCSPISGHRSVSWYQQTPGQGLQFLFEYFSETQRNKGNFPGRFSGRQFSNSRSEMNVSTLELGDSALYLCASSATPTTSPLHFGNGTRLTVT.

As for this clonotype: This may be a read error: a much more frequent sequence differs by one nucleotide. Because the CDR3 is missing its conserved closing phenylalanine or tryptophan, this is likely a read error. V is TRBV6-1 and J is TRBJ1-2; D not certain. The CDR3 is 14 amino acids. The germline V gene has CDR1 MNHNS and CDR2 SASEGT. V lost 6 bases, J lost 2 bases, and 13 bases lay in between. The CDR3 reads CASRRTERNYGYTY. CDR3 bases: TGTGCCAGCAGGCGGACGGAAAGAAACTATGGCTACACCTAC.

This clonotype appeared many times. CDR3 nucleotide sequence: TGTGCCAGCAGTGTCGATTCGAGCTCCTACAATGAGCAGTTCTTC. It translates to CASSVDSSSYNEQFF. This sequence joins TRBV2 and TRBJ2-1; D is ambiguous. The V gene's germline CDR1 is SNHLY and CDR2 FYNNEI. The V and J ends lost 4 bases and 0 bases respectively, with 10 bases between them. This CDR3 is 15 amino acids long.

The chain is built from TRBV2 and TRBJ2-7; possibly TRBD1 for D (6 bases). Germline loops: CDR1 SNHLY, CDR2 FYNNEI. Deletions cut 3 bases from V and 3 bases from J, with 15 bases between. The CDR3 is 15 residues long. The CDR3 sequence is CASSERQVPNYEQYF. In DNA form, the CDR3 reads TGTGCCAGCAGTGAGCGACAGGTTCCTAACTACGAGCAGTACTTC.

Many counts were recorded for this clonotype. This rearrangement joins TRBV7-6 to TRBJ2-1; the D gene is possibly TRBD1 (7 bases). The CDR3 runs to 13 residues. Germline V CDR1 and CDR2: SGHVS, FNYEAQ. V was pared by 6 bases and J by 9 bases, with 15 bases between. CDR3 sequence: CASSYGGGVEQFF. The CDR3 DNA follows: TGTGCCAGCAGTTATGGAGGGGGCGTTGAGCAGTTCTTC.

Ten or more counts support this clonotype. The chain uses TRBV11-2 and TRBJ2-2, with D perhaps matching TRBD2 (6 bases). Germline V lookup: CDR1 SGHAT, CDR2 FQNNGV. CDR3 length: 15 amino acids. Trimming removed 4 bases from V and 0 bases from J, with 9 bases in between. The CDR3 DNA sequence: TGTGCCAGCAGCTCTAGCGAATCGAACACCGGGGAGCTGTTTTTT. Its protein is CASSSSESNTGELFF.

Points on this clonotype: A much bigger clone sits one base away, suggesting this may be a read error. Given the absence of the conserved phenylalanine or tryptophan at the CDR3 end, a read error is likely. The limits of the CDR3 on the DNA are not certain, so only TCRdb's listed CDR3 is given. The chain combines TRBV5-6 with TRBJ2-7. Ends included, the CDR3 has 12 residues. Germline assignment: CDR1 SGHDT and CDR2 YYEEEE. The CDR3 spells CASSFGSDSEYY.

This clonotype was recorded many times. The V gene is TRBV7-2, the J gene TRBJ2-7, with D tentatively TRBD2 (5 bases). Germline V gives CDR1 SGHTA, CDR2 FQGNSA. The CDR3 extends over 12 amino acids. V dropped 2 bases and J dropped 4 bases, with 6 bases sitting between them. CDR3: CASSLREYEQYF. CDR3 nucleotides: TGTGCCAGCAGCTTACGGGAATACGAGCAGTACTTC.

In this sample, this clonotype turned up many times. The chain employs TRBV7-2 and TRBJ2-3; the D gene is possibly TRBD1 (5 bases). The CDR3 length is 15 residues. From germline, CDR1 is SGHTA and CDR2 FQGNSA. V was cut by 1 base and J by 4 bases, with 12 bases left in between. The CDR3 coding sequence is TGTGCCAGCAGCTTAGTTCAGGGTTGGGCAGATACGCAGTATTTT. It encodes CASSLVQGWADTQYF.

This clonotype was found a few times. The chain joins TRBV2 to TRBJ1-1; TRBD1 might be the D (6 bases). There are 12 residues in the CDR3. The ends were cut back, 2 bases at V and 7 bases at J, with 8 bases in the middle. The V gene's germline CDR1 is SNHLY and CDR2 FYNNEI. The CDR3 here is CASSERGNEAFF. DNA for the CDR3: TGTGCCAGCAGTGAAAGGGGGAATGAAGCTTTCTTT. The variable domain in full, with the rest retrieved from reference TRBV2 and TRBJ1-1, is EPEVTQTPSHQVTQMGQEVILRCVPISNHLYFYWYRQILGQKVEFLVSFYNNEISEKSEIFDDQFSVERPDGSNFTLKIRSTKLEDSAMYFCASSERGNEAFFGQGTRLTVV.

The J gene is TRBJ2-3, the V gene TRBV5-6, with 7 bases identical to TRBD2. The CDR3 totals 14 residues. Germline lookup yields CDR1 SGHDT and CDR2 YYEEEE. V shed 3 bases and J 6 bases; nucleotides not matched to a gene: 7. The CDR3 nucleotides are TGTGCCAGCAGCTCCGCTAGCGGTGTGGATACGCAGTATTTT. This sequence encodes CASSSASGVDTQYF.

The V call is TRBV25-1, the J call TRBJ1-2; D remains unclear. The CDR3 contains 15 residues. Germline V CDR1 and CDR2: MGHDK, SYGVNS. Trimming left V 3 bases short and J 6 bases short, with 17 bases between. CDR3 nucleotides: TGTGCCAGCAGTGATTCCTCGGGGTTTGGAAATGGCTACACCTTC. Protein sequence: CASSDSSGFGNGYTF.

The table lists this clonotype with many counts. This chain links TRBV7-2 with TRBJ2-1, with a weak D call TRBD1 (5 bases). CDR1 is SGHTA and CDR2 is FQGNSA in the germline V gene. The CDR3 runs 14 residues. The V end lost 6 bases, the J end lost 4 bases, and 13 bases lay between the germline ends. The DNA of the CDR3 is TGTGCCAGCAGTTTTCTCAGGGTTTACAATGAGCAGTTCTTC. Translated: CASSFLRVYNEQFF.

The chain carries TRBV10-3 and TRBJ2-6; TRBD1 agrees at 10 bases. This CDR3 region has 16 residues. CDR1 and CDR2 from the germline V gene are ENHRY and SYGVKD. Trimming cost V 7 bases and J 3 bases; bases outside gene matches: 6. The CDR3 region is CAIKRTGGDGANVLTF. For the CDR3, the DNA is TGTGCCATCAAAAGGACAGGGGGTGATGGGGCCAACGTCCTGACTTTC.

V is TRBV7-2 and J is TRBJ2-3, with D unclear. The ends were cut back, 4 bases at V and 1 base at J, with 6 bases in the middle. This CDR3 spans 13 amino acids. The germline gives CDR1 SGHTA, CDR2 FQGNSA. CDR3 loop: CASSSQGTDTQYF. The CDR3 nucleotides are TGTGCCAGCAGCTCTCAGGGCACAGATACGCAGTATTTT.

The rearrangement uses TRBV30 and TRBJ2-7; D might be TRBD1 (6 bases). The CDR3 loop spans 12 amino acids. V was pared by 7 bases and J by 5 bases, with 15 bases between. The germline CDR1 and CDR2 sequences are GTSNPN and SVGIG (reference sequence). CDR3 DNA: TGTGCCTCAACAGGGTTCCGCGACGAGCAGTACTTC. It codes for CASTGFRDEQYF.

The J gene is TRBJ1-5, the V gene TRBV30; D not certain. Germline assignment: CDR1 GTSNPN and CDR2 SVGIG (reference sequence). V was trimmed by 5 bases and J by 5 bases, leaving 19 bases between them. The CDR3 has 15 amino acids. The CDR3 loop reads CAWRRPGLADQPQHF. In DNA, the CDR3 is TGTGCCTGGCGCAGACCCGGGCTAGCTGATCAGCCCCAGCATTTT.